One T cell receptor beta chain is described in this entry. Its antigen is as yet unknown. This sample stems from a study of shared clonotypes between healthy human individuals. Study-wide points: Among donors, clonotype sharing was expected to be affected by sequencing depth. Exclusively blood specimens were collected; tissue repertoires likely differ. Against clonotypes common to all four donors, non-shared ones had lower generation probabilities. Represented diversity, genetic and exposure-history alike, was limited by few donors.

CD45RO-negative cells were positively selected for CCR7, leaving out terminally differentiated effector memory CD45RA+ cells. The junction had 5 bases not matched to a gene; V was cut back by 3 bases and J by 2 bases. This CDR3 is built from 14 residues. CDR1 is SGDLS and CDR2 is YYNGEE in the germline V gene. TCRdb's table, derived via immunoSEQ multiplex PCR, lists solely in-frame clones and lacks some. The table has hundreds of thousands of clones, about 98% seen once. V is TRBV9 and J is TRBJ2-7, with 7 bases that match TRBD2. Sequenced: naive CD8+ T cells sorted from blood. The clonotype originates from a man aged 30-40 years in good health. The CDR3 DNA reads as TGTGCCAGCAGCGGCGGGGGTGTCGCCTACGAGCAGTACTTC. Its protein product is CASSGGGVAYEQYF.